This section outlines one TCR beta chain sequence together with its context. Patients were excluded because of uncontrolled infection, other autoimmune disease, pregnancy or lactation. Each diagnosis drew on symptoms, thyroxine, TRAb, thyroid ultrasound and orbital computed tomography findings. Per germline, CDR1 SQVTM and CDR2 ANQGSEA. Unmatched junction bases numbered 9, after V lost 7 bases and J lost 6 bases. This CDR3 is 13 amino acids long. The investigators amplified TCR beta CDR3 regions from RNA transcripts. During a first-round RT-PCR of the TCR CDR3, the HTBI primer set was used. TCRdb processed the multiplex PCR reads anew with MiXCR; each CDR3 protein has one entry. Here the sample spans fewer than 650,000 distinct CDR3 sequences, around 14% being singletons. This entry is derived from a study of T cells in Graves' hyperthyroidism and ophthalmopathy.

Sample: blood. This clonotype originated in a woman younger than 35 with Graves' ophthalmopathy. The V call is TRBV29-1, the J call TRBJ1-5, with 7 bases fitting TRBD1. CDR3 loop: CSGRQGEGQPQHF. The CDR3, as DNA: TGCAGCGGGCGACAGGGTGAAGGTCAGCCCCAGCATTTT.